The 30 T cell receptor beta chains below were found in one sample sequenced in a study of patients and donors after allogeneic stem cell transplantation. One entry per CDR3 protein results from TCRdb running MiXCR on the RT-PCR reads. Among about 200,000 distinct CDR3 sequences listed, around 40% were seen once. The sample taken for sequencing was blood, either unsorted or a sorted T cell fraction (not recorded which). These receptors were obtained from a human donor who was either an allogeneic HSCT recipient or a stem cell or donor lymphocyte infusion donor (not recorded which). It is not recorded whose cells these are; they may come from a transplant donor.

The rearrangement uses TRBV4-1 and TRBJ1-4; D is perhaps TRBD1 (6 bases). Trimming took 5 bases from V and 11 from J, leaving 15 bases between them. This CDR3 comprises 13 residues. The germline V gene encodes CDR1 MGHRA and CDR2 YSYEKL. CDR3 protein: CASSSDSQGKLFF. For the CDR3, the DNA is TGCGCCAGCAGCTCGGACAGCCAAGGGAAACTGTTTTTT.

This sequence joins TRBV5-8 and TRBJ1-3; D uncertain. The V end was cut by 2 bases, the J end by 0 bases, with 6 bases between. This CDR3 comprises 14 residues. The germline gives CDR1 SGHTS, CDR2 YDEGEE. CDR3 sequence reads: CASSLQDSGNTIYF. In DNA form, the CDR3 reads TGTGCCAGCAGCTTACAAGACTCTGGAAACACCATATATTTT.

V usage is TRBV12-3 or TRBV12-4 and J usage is TRBJ2-1, with D uncertain. The V end lost 3 bases, the J end lost 0 bases, and 6 bases lay between the germline ends. The CDR3 length is 14 residues. CDR3 residues: CASSFASSYNEQFF. CDR3 nucleotide sequence: TGTGCCAGCAGTTTTGCCAGCTCCTACAATGAGCAGTTCTTC.

This clonotype was counted between two and nine times. The V and J genes are TRBV5-6 and TRBJ1-6, with 9 bases that match TRBD1. Germline V gives CDR1 SGHDT, CDR2 YYEEEE. V trimming: 4 bases; J trimming: 10 bases; junction bases outside the gene matches: 9. This CDR3 comprises 15 residues. CDR3 in DNA: TGTGCCAGCAGCCGCGGACAGGGGATGTTATCACCCCTCCACTTT. Translated, it gives CASSRGQGMLSPLHF.

The chain links TRBV7-8 to TRBJ1-1, with 9 bases that match TRBD1. Losses at the gene ends were 5 bases for V and 2 bases for J; bases not matched to a gene: 6. The CDR3 has 15 residues. CDR1 and CDR2 (germline): SGHVS, FQNEAQ. In DNA, the CDR3 is TGTGCCAGCAGCACTAAGACAGGGGGTAACACTGAAGCTTTCTTT. This gives the protein CASSTKTGGNTEAFF.

Here the CDR3 DNA reads TGCGCCAGCAGCTTGGCCGTTATTGCACAGGGGGCCTCCTACGAGCAGTACTTC. This translates into CASSLAVIAQGASYEQYF. The chain is built from TRBV5-1 and TRBJ2-7, with 9 bases matching TRBD1. This CDR3 has 18 amino acids. With V trimmed by 0 bases and J by 0 bases, 10 bases remained unmatched. Germline V gene data show CDR1 as SGHRS and CDR2 as YFSETQ.

This clonotype was detected a few times. In DNA, the CDR3 is TGTGCCAGCAGTCCCACTAGGGTGGGCAATGAGCAGTTCTTC. Amino acids: CASSPTRVGNEQFF. V is TRBV12-3 or TRBV12-4 and J is TRBJ2-1, with D maybe TRBD2 (5 bases). The V gene lost 5 bases and the J gene lost 6 bases, with 14 bases spanning the gap. CDR3 size: 14 residues.

V usage is TRBV20-1 and J usage is TRBJ1-1; TRBD1 is a possible D gene (6 bases). Deletions cut 6 bases from V and 2 bases from J, with 10 bases between. Germline CDR1 DFQATT, CDR2 SNEGSKA (reference sequence). This CDR3 is 12 amino acids long. CDR3 residues: CSAQGRNTEAFF. The DNA of the CDR3 is TGCAGTGCCCAGGGGAGAAACACTGAAGCTTTCTTT.

The chain employs TRBV20-1 and TRBJ2-7; D not resolved. Trimming cost V 0 bases and J 3 bases, with 9 bases left between them. This CDR3 region has 13 residues. Germline-derived CDR1 and CDR2 are DFQATT and SNEGSKA (reference sequence). The CDR3 sequence: CSARDLQSYEQYF. In nucleotides, the CDR3 is TGCAGTGCTAGAGATCTGCAGAGCTACGAGCAGTACTTC.

A note on this clonotype: Compared with germline, one end of the junction differs, possibly owing to a read error. The rearrangement joins TRBV29-1 to TRBJ2-5; D is unclear. The germline V gene encodes CDR1 SQVTM and CDR2 ANQGSEA. The CDR3 spans 8 residues. This CDR3 reads CSDGPNSF. CDR3 DNA: TGCAGCGACGGCCCCAATTCCTTC.

The genes are TRBV4-1 and TRBJ2-7; D uncertain. The V end lost 3 bases, the J end lost 7 bases, and 16 bases lay between the germline ends. CDR1 and CDR2 from the germline V gene are MGHRA and YSYEKL. The CDR3 consists of 14 residues. CDR3 sequence reads: CASSHRDAAREQYF. CDR3 nucleotide sequence: TGCGCCAGCAGCCATAGGGATGCTGCGCGAGAGCAGTACTTC.

V and J are TRBV10-3 and TRBJ2-3; 8 bases align to TRBD2. The V gene end was trimmed by 6 bases and the J gene end by 2 bases; junction bases not matched to a gene: 4. From germline, CDR1 is ENHRY and CDR2 SYGVKD. This CDR3 is built from 14 residues. For the CDR3, the DNA is TGTGCCATCAGCCCGGGACTAGACACAGATACGCAGTATTTT. Amino acids: CAISPGLDTDTQYF.

V gene TRBV27 combines with J gene TRBJ1-2; D may be TRBD1 (5 bases). The germline V gene encodes CDR1 MNHEY and CDR2 SMNVEV (reference sequence). V was trimmed by 3 bases and J by 4 bases, leaving 12 bases between them. This CDR3 spans 14 amino acids. CDR3 in DNA: TGTGCCAGCAGTTTGAGGGGCTTCGGCTATGGCTACACCTTC. This encodes CASSLRGFGYGYTF.

Only a few counts were recorded for this clonotype. The chain is built from TRBV6-6 and TRBJ2-1; unclear D gene. V shed 10 bases and J shed 9 bases, with 10 bases lying between them. From germline, CDR1 is MNHNY and CDR2 SVGAGI (reference sequence). CDR3 size: 10 residues. The CDR3, as DNA: TGTGCCACCCTCGCCCGTGAGCAGTTCTTC. Protein: CATLAREQFF.

This clonotype has just a few counts. The chain joins TRBV12-3 or TRBV12-4 to TRBJ1-1; a possible D gene is TRBD1 (5 bases). Trimming removed 6 bases from V and 2 bases from J, with 10 bases in between. This CDR3 is built from 13 residues. The CDR3: CASSWGPNTEAFF. In DNA, the CDR3 is TGTGCCAGCAGCTGGGGACCTAACACTGAAGCTTTCTTT.

This chain links TRBV6-1 with TRBJ2-7, with a weak D call TRBD1 (5 bases). Germline V gene data show CDR1 as MNHNS and CDR2 as SASEGT. The CDR3 has 14 amino acids. The V gene lost 3 bases and the J gene lost 2 bases, with 11 bases spanning the gap. CDR3 bases: TGTGCCAGCAGTGACGGCGGCAGGGCCTACGAGCAGTACTTC. Its translation: CASSDGGRAYEQYF.

This clonotype showed up just a few times. This chain's CDR3 is CASRPPIGTSVKNEQFF. CDR3 sequence (DNA): TGTGCCAGCCGCCCCCCGATCGGGACTAGCGTAAAGAATGAGCAGTTCTTC. The chain links TRBV6-5 to TRBJ2-1, with TRBD2 identical over 10 bases. V was clipped by 8 bases and J by 7 bases; unmatched bases: 17. The V gene's germline CDR1 is MNHEY and CDR2 SVGAGI. The CDR3 has 17 residues.

This chain joins TRBV10-3 and TRBJ1-2, with D tentatively TRBD1 (5 bases). The V and J ends lost 3 bases and 6 bases respectively, with 11 bases between them. Looked up from germline, CDR1 is ENHRY and CDR2 is SYGVKD. This CDR3 region has 13 residues. The CDR3 sequence: CAISDMSGHGYTF. For the CDR3, the DNA is TGTGCCATCAGTGATATGTCGGGGCATGGCTACACCTTC.

CDR3 sequence (DNA): TGTGCCAGCAGATCGACAGGGGACCCACTCTACGAGCAGTACTTC. Amino acids: CASRSTGDPLYEQYF. The chain recombines TRBV28 with TRBJ2-7; 8 nucleotides agree with TRBD1. Germline values: CDR1 MDHEN, CDR2 SYDVKM. The CDR3 runs to 15 residues. With V trimmed by 6 bases and J by 3 bases, 10 bases remained unmatched.

V gene TRBV2 combines with J gene TRBJ1-4; D perhaps matches TRBD1 (5 bases). CDR1 and CDR2 from the germline V gene are SNHLY and FYNNEI. The CDR3 has 14 residues. V was pared by 3 bases and J by 10 bases, with 15 bases between. The DNA of the CDR3 is TGTGCCAGCAGTGACGGCAGGGTAGTAGGAAAACTGTTTTTT. It encodes CASSDGRVVGKLFF.

This clonotype was found a few times. The genes are TRBV27 and TRBJ2-5; either TRBD1 or TRBD2 may supply D (6 bases each). This CDR3 has 15 amino acids. Germline CDR1 reads MNHEY; CDR2 reads SMNVEV (reference sequence). V lost 3 bases and J lost 1, with 12 bases in between. The CDR3 DNA follows: TGTGCCAGCAGTTTGATGGGGGGCACCCAAGAGACCCAGTACTTC. Amino acids: CASSLMGGTQETQYF.

This clonotype turned up a few times. This chain uses TRBV12-3 or TRBV12-4 with TRBJ1-3, with D unresolved. The CDR3 spans 12 residues. V gave up 1 base and J gave up 5 bases, with 3 bases separating them. CDR3 protein: CASSLVRNTIYF. Here the CDR3 DNA reads TGTGCCAGCAGTTTAGTAAGAAACACCATATATTTT.

This clonotype was seen a few times. The chain combines TRBV27 with TRBJ1-1; D unclear. Trimming took off 2 bases at V and 2 bases at J, with 9 bases between the two ends. This CDR3 region has 14 residues. CDR1 is MNHEY, CDR2 SMNVEV, per germline (reference sequence). This chain's CDR3 is CASSLRAANTEAFF. CDR3 coding DNA: TGTGCCAGCAGTTTAAGGGCGGCTAACACTGAAGCTTTCTTT.

This rearrangement joins TRBV10-3 to TRBJ1-2; 9 bases agree with TRBD1. Unmatched junction bases numbered 2, after V lost 4 bases and J lost 8 bases. The CDR3 contains 12 residues. Germline CDR1 ENHRY, CDR2 SYGVKD. This CDR3 is CAISGTGGGYTF. The CDR3 DNA follows: TGTGCCATCAGTGGTACAGGGGGCGGCTACACCTTC.

V gene TRBV11-1 combines with J gene TRBJ2-5, with a weak D call TRBD2 (6 bases). V was pared by 1 base and J by 4 bases, with 10 bases between. The CDR3 length is 14 residues. Germline V CDR1 and CDR2: SGHAT, FQDESV (reference sequence). CDR3 in DNA: TGTGCCAGCAGCTTAGTGCCGGGGGTAGAGACCCAGTACTTC. This codes for CASSLVPGVETQYF.

This chain uses TRBV4-1 with TRBJ1-2; 8 bases match TRBD1. The CDR3 runs to 14 residues. CDR1 is MGHRA and CDR2 is YSYEKL in the germline V gene. Losses at the gene ends were 1 base for V and 8 bases for J; bases not matched to a gene: 6. The CDR3 loop is CASSQGTGTWGYTF. CDR3 coding DNA: TGCGCCAGCAGCCAAGGGACAGGGACCTGGGGCTACACCTTC.

The V gene is TRBV18, the J gene TRBJ2-1; the D gene could be TRBD1 or TRBD2 (5 bases each). Germline lookup yields CDR1 KGHSH and CDR2 LQKENI. This CDR3 contains 13 residues. V lost 5 bases to trimming and J lost 6 bases, with 11 bases between them. DNA of the CDR3: TGTGCCAGCTCAACCCGGGACGGCAATGAGCAGTTCTTC. Translation: CASSTRDGNEQFF.

The rearrangement joins TRBV10-2 to TRBJ2-5; D call uncertain. The CDR3 contains 17 residues. V was clipped by 4 bases and J by 1 base, with 19 bases between them. Germline loops: CDR1 WSHSY, CDR2 SAAADI. The CDR3, as DNA: TGCGCCAGCAGTGGTACTGCTCGCAGCTCCCTCCAAGAGACCCAGTACTTC. It yields the protein CASSGTARSSLQETQYF.

This clonotype was picked up a small number of times. V gene TRBV5-1 combines with J gene TRBJ1-2, with a possible D match to TRBD1 (6 bases). Germline-derived CDR1 and CDR2 are SGHRS and YFSETQ. Trimming cost V 4 bases and J 7 bases, with 17 bases left between them. The CDR3 runs to 14 residues. The CDR3 DNA is TGCGCCAGCAGCCCGGATGGGGGGCGCTTTGGCTACACCTTC. This encodes CASSPDGGRFGYTF. Full variable domain (outside the CDR3, taken from reference TRBV5-1 and TRBJ1-2): KAGVTQTPRYLIKTRGQQVTLSCSPISGHRSVSWYQQTPGQGLQFLFEYFSETQRNKGNFPGRFSGRQFSNSRSEMNVSTLELGDSALYLCASSPDGGRFGYTFGSGTRLTVV.

The V and J genes are TRBV5-1 and TRBJ1-1; D not resolved. V lost 4 bases, J lost 7 bases, and 14 bases lay in between. Germline V gene sequence: CDR1 SGHRS, CDR2 YFSETQ. This CDR3 is built from 13 residues. This chain's CDR3 is CASSRDTYYEAFF. CDR3 sequence (DNA): TGCGCCAGCAGCAGGGATACATACTATGAAGCTTTCTTT.